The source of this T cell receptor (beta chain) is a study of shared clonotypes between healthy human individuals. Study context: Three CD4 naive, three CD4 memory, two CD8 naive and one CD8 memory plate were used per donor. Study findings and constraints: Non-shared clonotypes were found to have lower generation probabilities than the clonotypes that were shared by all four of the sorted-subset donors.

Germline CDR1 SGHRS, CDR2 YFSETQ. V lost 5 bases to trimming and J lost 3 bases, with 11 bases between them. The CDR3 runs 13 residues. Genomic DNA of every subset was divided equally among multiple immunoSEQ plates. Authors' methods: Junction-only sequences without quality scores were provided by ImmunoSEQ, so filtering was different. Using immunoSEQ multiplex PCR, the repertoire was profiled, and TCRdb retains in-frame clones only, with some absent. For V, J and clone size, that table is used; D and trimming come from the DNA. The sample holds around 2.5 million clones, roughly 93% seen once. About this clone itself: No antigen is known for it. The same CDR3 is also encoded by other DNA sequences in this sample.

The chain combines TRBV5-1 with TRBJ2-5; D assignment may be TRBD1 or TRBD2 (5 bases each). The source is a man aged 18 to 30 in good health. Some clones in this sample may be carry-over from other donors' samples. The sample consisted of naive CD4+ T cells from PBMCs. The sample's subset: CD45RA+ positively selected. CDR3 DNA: TGCGCCAGCAGTCGGGGCTCGGAAGAGACCCAGTACTTC. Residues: CASSRGSEETQYF.